This passage covers 5 T cell receptor beta chains from one sample sequenced in a study of T-cell memory formation after mild COVID-19. TCRdb reprocessed the 5' RACE reads with MiXCR, giving one entry per CDR3 protein. The sample contains some 280,000 distinct CDR3 sequences, 15% to 20% of which appear only once. Sequencing was done on a sample of PBMCs or a T cell subset sorted from them (not recorded which). The receptors were gathered from a man aged 18 to 30 who had mild COVID-19 (a few samples of this study predate the infection). Cell type and time point are not known.

This clonotype was observed many times. This chain uses TRBV7-8 with TRBJ2-2, with unresolved D. Trimming pared 4 bases from V and 5 bases from J, leaving 5 bases between. CDR1 SGHVS and CDR2 FQNEAQ come from the germline V gene. The CDR3 runs 12 residues. DNA of the CDR3: TGTGCCAGCAGCTCAGATACCGGGGAGCTGTTTTTT. This codes for CASSSDTGELFF.

The count of this clonotype is one. The chain is built from TRBV10-3 and TRBJ1-1; TRBD1 might be the D (5 bases). V was pared by 5 bases and J by 3 bases, with 13 bases between. CDR1 and CDR2 from the germline V gene are ENHRY and SYGVKD. The CDR3 has 14 amino acids. CDR3 coding DNA: TGTGCCATCAGTATCAGGGAAGGGGACACTGAAGCTTTCTTT. It encodes CAISIREGDTEAFF.

The gene calls are TRBV7-8 and TRBJ2-7; 9 positions match TRBD1. Germline-derived CDR1 and CDR2 are SGHVS and FQNEAQ. The J segment lost 6 bases and the V segment lost 1 base, leaving 4 bases of the junction unmatched. The CDR3 loop spans 14 amino acids. DNA of the CDR3: TGTGCCAGCAGCTTAGAGACAGGGGGACTCGAGCAGTACGTC. This sequence encodes CASSLETGGLEQYV.

This clonotype has at least ten counts. The chain combines TRBV5-1 with TRBJ2-7, with 7 bases fitting TRBD2. V lost 2 bases to trimming and J lost 2 bases; unmatched junction nucleotides: 4. The CDR3 sequence is 14 residues long. Germline V gene data show CDR1 as SGHRS and CDR2 as YFSETQ. This CDR3 is CASSFGAGAYEQYF. The DNA for the CDR3 is TGCGCCAGCAGCTTCGGCGCGGGGGCCTACGAGCAGTACTTC.

This clonotype turned up a few times. The chain uses TRBV7-2 and TRBJ2-5; no firm D call. The CDR3 contains 15 residues. Trimming left V 5 bases short and J 6 bases short, with 19 bases between. The germline V gene encodes CDR1 SGHTA and CDR2 FQGNSA. CDR3 in amino acids: CASSPTGAPMKTQYF. The CDR3 DNA is TGTGCCAGCAGCCCTACTGGCGCACCCATGAAGACCCAGTACTTC.